A selection of T cell receptor beta chains follows, all from one sample in a study of early T cells in non-severe SARS-CoV-2 infection. TCRdb recomputed calls from the 5' RACE reads with MiXCR, one row per CDR3 protein. The sample lists some 56,000 distinct CDR3 sequences, about 10% occurring once. The sample was whole blood. The receptors shown here come from an adult who was a healthcare worker with PCR-confirmed SARS-CoV-2 infection or an uninfected control (not recorded which). The CDR3 runs from the conserved cysteine through the conserved F or W. A D gene is named only where the DNA matches it firmly. A row's size may be missing; if present it is once, few, many or a size class.

>TRBV10-3|-|TRBD2|TRBJ2-3
TGTGCCATCAAACAGCGGGATGCAGATACGCAGTATTTT
CAIKQRDADTQYF
>TRBV10-3|many|TRBD1|TRBJ1-5
TGTGCCTCCAACCAGGGGGAACGGAGCAATCAGCCCCAGCATTTT
CASNQGERSNQPQHF
>TRBV6-5|few|-|TRBJ1-1
TGTGCCAGCAGTTACGACGGAGACAGAGAAGCTTTCTTT
CASSYDGDREAFF
>TRBV15|few|TRBD2|TRBJ2-7
TGTGCCACCAGCAGGGGGGGGATCTACGAGCAGTACTTC
CATSRGGIYEQYF
>TRBV20-1|-|-|TRBJ2-5
TGCAGTCCCTGGAGAGAGACCCAGTACTTC
CSPWRETQYF
>TRBV6-1|few|-|TRBJ1-1
TGTGCCAGCAGTGAATCGGGACGAACTGAAGCTTTCTTT
CASSESGRTEAFF
>TRBV5-1|many|-|TRBJ1-2
TGCGCCAGCAGCTTGGTAAAGTCCGGGGAGTATGGCTACACCTTC
CASSLVKSGEYGYTF
>TRBV30|many|TRBD2|TRBJ2-7
TGTGCCTGGAGTGCTTCCCTAGCGGGAGGCCTTATCTACGAGCAGTACTTC
CAWSASLAGGLIYEQYF
>TRBV11-1|-|-|TRBJ2-7
TGTGCCAGCAGCTTCGGCGGGGACTACGAGCAGTACTTC
CASSFGGDYEQYF
>TRBV6-1|many|TRBD2|TRBJ2-7
TGTGCCAGCAGCCCCGGGGGGGGGATGCCCTACGAGCAGTACTTC
CASSPGGGMPYEQYF
>TRBV20-1|-|-|TRBJ2-1
TGCAGTGCCACTGGAAACAATGAGCAGTTCTTC
CSATGNNEQFF
>TRBV12-3/TRBV12-4|once|-|TRBJ2-5
TGTGCCAGCAGTTATAAGCGCCAAGAGACCCAGTACTTC
CASSYKRQETQYF
>TRBV7-9|-|-|TRBJ2-2
TGTGCCAGCAGCTTAACTTGGGGGGCCCCGAACACCGGGGAGCTGTTTTTT
CASSLTWGAPNTGELFF
>TRBV25-1|-|-|TRBJ1-1
TGTGCCAGCAGGAGCTTCATGAACACTGAAGCTTTCTTT
CASRSFMNTEAFF
>TRBV11-2|few|-|TRBJ2-2
TGTGCCAGCAGCTTGCAAAACAGGGCGAACACCGGGGAGCTGTTTTTT
CASSLQNRANTGELFF
>TRBV20-1|many|-|TRBJ2-3
TGCAGTGCTAGAGATTGGCAGGGCACAGATACGCAGTATTTT
CSARDWQGTDTQYF
>TRBV5-1|many|-|TRBJ1-5
TGCGCCAGCAGCCTTAATGGCAATCAGCCCCAGCATTTT
CASSLNGNQPQHF
>TRBV27|few|TRBD2|TRBJ2-1
TGTGCCAGCAGTTTATATAGCGGGGCCACCTACAATGAGCAGTTCTTC
CASSLYSGATYNEQFF
>TRBV7-8|many|TRBD2|TRBJ2-3
TGTGCCAGCAGCTCACTCTCAGCGGGAGGTCCCGGAAATACGCAGTATTTT
CASSSLSAGGPGNTQYF
>TRBV5-1|few|-|TRBJ1-4
TGCGCCAGCAGCTTGGCATCCGGCCATGAAAAACTGTTTTTT
CASSLASGHEKLFF
>TRBV5-1|many|-|TRBJ2-6
TGCGCCAGCAGCTTCTCTGGGGCCAACGTCCTGACTTTC
CASSFSGANVLTF
>TRBV11-2|-|-|TRBJ2-7
TGTGCCAGCAGCTCCTTACCCATATCGGACTCTTATTCCTACGAGCAGTACTTC
CASSSLPISDSYSYEQYF
>TRBV27|many|-|TRBJ1-2
TGTGCCAGCAGTTACAGAGCGGGTAACTATGGCTACACCTTC
CASSYRAGNYGYTF
>TRBV7-9|many|TRBD1|TRBJ1-4
TGTGCCAGCAGCTACCCACCGGGACAGGGTACGGCTAATGAAAAACTGTTTTTT
CASSYPPGQGTANEKLFF
>TRBV5-1|many|-|TRBJ2-3
TGCGCCAGCAGCCCGGTGGAGGGTAGGGATACGCAGTATTTT
CASSPVEGRDTQYF
>TRBV27|many|-|TRBJ2-5
TGTGCCAGCAGTCCACGGACTACCCAAGAGACCCAGTACTTC
CASSPRTTQETQYF
>TRBV2|few|-|TRBJ2-1
TGTGCCAGCAGTGACGGCCAAACCTACAATGAGCAGTTCTTC
CASSDGQTYNEQFF
>TRBV7-3|-|-|TRBJ2-7
TGTGCCAGCAGCTTAATGGGCGGACCCTACGAGCAGTACTTC
CASSLMGGPYEQYF
>TRBV5-4|many|-|TRBJ1-6
TGTGCCAGCAGCGTGGCGGGGACGGCTAATTCACCCCTCCACTTT
CASSVAGTANSPLHF
>TRBV6-2/TRBV6-3|many|-|TRBJ1-1
TGTGCCAGCAGGCCCTCATGGGGCGCGATGAACACTGAAGCTTTCTTT
CASRPSWGAMNTEAFF
>TRBV29-1|-|-|TRBJ2-5
TGCAGCGTTGTTCGGGAAGAGACCCAGTACTTC
CSVVREETQYF